The 20 T cell receptor beta chains reported below all come from one sample, sequenced in a study of cytomegalovirus exposure and HLA in healthy donors. Primers: 60 Vbeta forward and 13 Jbeta reverse. Measured with immunoSEQ multiplex PCR; TCRdb has only the in-frame clones, and not every one. The table has some 190,000 clones, 86% seen once; the top ten hold around 0.3%. Specimen: PBMCs. The source is a woman in her thirties in good health and CMV-seronegative.

The chain employs TRBV6-6 and TRBJ2-7; 13 bases match TRBD2. This CDR3 has 16 amino acids. V lost 5 bases, J lost 4 bases, and 8 bases stayed unmatched. The germline V gene has CDR1 MNHNY and CDR2 SVGAGI (reference sequence). The CDR3 sequence: CASSLIRTSGSYEQYF. The CDR3 region has the DNA TGTGCCAGCAGTCTCATCCGGACTAGCGGGAGTTACGAGCAGTACTTC.

The chain is built from TRBV5-1 and TRBJ2-7; 8 bases agree with TRBD2. Germline values: CDR1 SGHRS, CDR2 YFSETQ. With 5 bases clipped from V and 0 bases from J, the junction kept 1 base outside the gene matches. The CDR3 length is 13 residues. CDR3 loop: CASRLADSYEQYF. DNA of the CDR3: TGCGCCAGCAGACTAGCGGACTCCTACGAGCAGTACTTC.

The chain links TRBV2 to TRBJ2-7; D is perhaps TRBD2 (5 bases). This CDR3 has 16 amino acids. V was shortened by 5 bases and J by 2 bases, with 19 bases between the two germline ends. CDR1 is SNHLY and CDR2 is FYNNEI in the germline V gene. The CDR3: CASSFPTGWPTYEQYF. The CDR3 nucleotides are TGTGCCAGCAGTTTCCCGACGGGGTGGCCTACCTACGAGCAGTACTTC.

In its sample, this clone was seen once. The V gene is TRBV9, the J gene TRBJ2-2; 12 bases map to TRBD2. Germline V gene data show CDR1 as SGDLS and CDR2 as YYNGEE. J was trimmed by 7 bases and V by 0 bases; bases with no gene match: 4. This CDR3 has 16 residues. The CDR3 sequence: CASSVELAGGSGELFF. CDR3 DNA sequence: TGTGCCAGCAGCGTAGAACTAGCGGGGGGTAGCGGGGAGCTGTTTTTT.

This clone has just a few counts. The gene calls are TRBV1 and TRBJ2-2; the table calls TRBD2, which could not be checked here. TRBV1 is annotated as a pseudogene. This CDR3 spans 18 amino acids. The CDR3 sequence is CTSFAGLAGGKNTGELFF. CDR3 nucleotides: TGCACCAGCTTTGCTGGACTAGCGGGAGGAAAGAACACCGGGGAGCTGTTTTTT.

The J gene is TRBJ2-5, the V gene TRBV19; TRBD1 aligns across 8 bases. The CDR3 is made up of 16 amino acids. Germline V gives CDR1 LNHDA, CDR2 SQIVND (reference sequence). V shed 5 bases, J shed 5 bases, and the junction held 13 bases outside the gene matches. The CDR3 bases are TGTGCCAGTAGTGCGGCCCTGGACAGGGTAGCGGAGACCCAGTACTTC. Its translation: CASSAALDRVAETQYF. The variable domain in full, with the rest retrieved from reference TRBV19 and TRBJ2-5, is DGGITQSPKYLFRKEGQNVTLSCEQNLNHDAMYWYRQDPGQGLRLIYYSQIVNDFQKGDIAEGYSVSREKKESFPLTVTSAQKNPTAFYLCASSAALDRVAETQYFGPGTRLLVL.

The chain has TRBV18 and TRBJ1-4; 7 nucleotides line up with TRBD1. The germline CDR1 and CDR2 sequences are KGHSH and LQKENI. V shed 8 bases and J 2 bases; nucleotides not matched to a gene: 14. This CDR3 has 17 residues. CDR3 sequence reads: CASTRDSPSATNEKLFF. As DNA, the CDR3 is TGTGCCAGCACACGGGACAGTCCCTCGGCGACTAATGAAAAACTGTTTTTT.

The J gene is TRBJ2-3, the V gene TRBV7-9, with D unresolved. Germline V gene data show CDR1 as SEHNR and CDR2 as FQNEAQ (reference sequence). V was trimmed by 4 bases and J by 8 bases, leaving 16 bases between them. This CDR3 region has 14 residues. Here the CDR3 reads CASSSGAKYVTQYF. CDR3 in DNA: TGTGCCAGCAGCTCCGGAGCTAAATACGTTACGCAGTATTTT.

The chain employs TRBV19 and TRBJ1-2; D not resolved. Germline V gene data show CDR1 as LNHDA and CDR2 as SQIVND (reference sequence). Trimming stripped 2 bases from V and 7 bases from J, with 17 bases between. CDR3 size: 15 residues. CDR3 in DNA: TGTGCCAGTAGTATATTCTTGGGAGCCCTAGGTGGCTACACCTTC. This encodes CASSIFLGALGGYTF.

Only one count was recorded for this clone. The chain combines TRBV5-1 with TRBJ1-4; TRBD1 matches at 7 bases. The V segment lost 4 bases and the J segment 6 bases; nucleotides outside the gene matches: 6. The germline gives CDR1 SGHRS, CDR2 YFSETQ. CDR3 length: 14 residues. This CDR3 reads CASSVHGQDEKLFF. The CDR3 DNA is TGCGCCAGCAGCGTCCACGGACAGGATGAAAAACTGTTTTTT.

The V gene is TRBV5-1, the J gene TRBJ1-5; 7 bases are a match to TRBD1. V lost 2 bases and J lost 1; bases outside the gene matches: 3. CDR1 and CDR2 from the germline V gene are SGHRS and YFSETQ. The CDR3 covers 15 residues. The DNA for the CDR3 is TGCGCCAGCAGCTTTACAGGGGCAAGCAATCAGCCCCAGCATTTT. Translating gives CASSFTGASNQPQHF.

As DNA, the CDR3 is TGTGCCAGTACCCCATTTACCCAGGGGGCTTCTGGTAGAACTAATGAAAAACTGTTTTTT. As protein: CASTPFTQGASGRTNEKLFF. The chain employs TRBV19 and TRBJ1-4, with 8 bases lining up with TRBD1. Germline V CDR1 and CDR2: LNHDA, SQIVND (reference sequence). The V and J ends lost 7 bases and 1 base, in that order; junction bases with no gene match: 20. The CDR3 is made up of 20 amino acids.

The V call is TRBV6-1, the J call TRBJ2-1; 9 bases are shared with TRBD2. V shed 2 bases and J 0 bases; nucleotides not matched to a gene: 5. Looked up from germline, CDR1 is MNHNS and CDR2 is SASEGT. CDR3 length equals 17 residues. CDR3 nucleotides: TGTGCCAGCAGTGAAAGGCCTAGCGGGACCTCCTACAATGAGCAGTTCTTC. The encoded protein is CASSERPSGTSYNEQFF.

The chain employs TRBV7-9 and TRBJ2-1; D unclear. The V end was cut by 1 base, the J end by 2 bases, with 12 bases between. This CDR3 region has 16 residues. CDR1 and CDR2 (germline): SEHNR, FQNEAQ (reference sequence). The CDR3 sequence is CASSLGVDTTYNEQFF. In DNA form, the CDR3 reads TGTGCCAGCAGCTTAGGGGTGGATACTACCTACAATGAGCAGTTCTTC.

The chain uses TRBV4-2 and TRBJ2-1, with 10 bases lining up with TRBD2. Germline V lookup: CDR1 LGHNA, CDR2 YNFKEQ. The J segment lost 0 bases and the V segment lost 1 base, leaving 9 bases of the junction unmatched. The CDR3 covers 19 residues. The CDR3 spells CASSQVRTSGSSSYNEQFF. CDR3 nucleotide sequence: TGTGCCAGCAGCCAAGTGCGGACTAGCGGATCAAGCTCCTACAATGAGCAGTTCTTC.

The J gene is TRBJ2-3, the V gene TRBV10-1; D is possibly TRBD1 (6 bases). Trimming took 6 bases from V and 10 from J, leaving 17 bases between them. This CDR3 has 13 residues. Germline V lookup: CDR1 WNHNN, CDR2 SYGVQD (reference sequence). This chain's CDR3 is CASSPRQGGPQYF. CDR3 DNA: TGCGCCAGCAGCCCTCGCCAAGGGGGTCCGCAGTATTTT.

This clone has a single count. This chain connects TRBV7-2 to TRBJ2-7; maybe TRBD1 (7 bases). Germline V gene data show CDR1 as SGHTA and CDR2 as FQGNSA. The CDR3 length is 15 residues. The ends were cut back, 4 bases at V and 2 bases at J, with 15 bases in the middle. Here the CDR3 reads CASSSQGTFPYEQYF. CDR3 sequence (DNA): TGTGCCAGCAGCTCACAGGGGACTTTCCCCTACGAGCAGTACTTC.

The chain links TRBV27 to TRBJ1-2; 7 bases line up with TRBD1. The CDR3 has 13 amino acids. In germline, CDR1 is MNHEY, CDR2 SMNVEV (reference sequence). V trimming: 6 bases; J trimming: 4 bases; junction bases outside the gene matches: 5. In DNA, the CDR3 is TGTGCCAGCAGACACGGGACAGCCTATGGCTACACCTTC. This codes for CASRHGTAYGYTF.

The CDR3 coding sequence is TGTGCCACTACAGGGGGAGAGACCCAGTACTTC. Its translation: CATTGGETQYF. The chain is built from TRBV6-1 and TRBJ2-5; 8 bases are shared with TRBD1. After removal of 10 bases from V and 4 bases from J, the junction contained 2 bases not matched to a gene. Germline CDR1 and CDR2: MNHNS and SASEGT. The CDR3 runs to 11 residues.

This clone was detected a few times. The CDR3 DNA reads as TGTGCCAGCAGTGAAGGTCTAGCGGGATGGAATGAGCAGTTCTTC. Its translation: CASSEGLAGWNEQFF. This sequence joins TRBV6-1 and TRBJ2-1; 9 nucleotides match TRBD2. Losses at the gene ends were 1 base for V and 7 bases for J; bases not matched to a gene: 5. The CDR3 contains 15 residues. Germline V gene sequence: CDR1 MNHNS, CDR2 SASEGT.